This TCR beta chain appears in the sequencing data of a study of shared clonotypes between healthy human individuals. Study-wide results and limits: A few donors showed sharing of about 4.8% of naive CD4 clonotypes.

Comments on this clone: Its antigen is undetermined.

TCRdb's copy holds only in-frame clones and misses some; the assay was immunoSEQ multiplex PCR. Among 950,000 to 1,300,000 clones, around four fifths were seen once, and the ten largest hold 1.4%. CDR1 and CDR2 (germline): LNHDA, SQIVND (reference sequence). The CDR3 length is 13 residues. V dropped 7 bases and J dropped 4 bases, with 12 bases sitting between them. Sequences were obtained from memory CD4+ T cells sorted from blood. Described subset: CD45RA-negative fraction. This clonotype was sampled from a man younger than 35 in good health. The chain combines TRBV19 with TRBJ2-3; D unresolved. CDR3 nucleotides: TGTGCCAGTACTGGGTCCCGGGCAGATACGCAGTATTTT. It encodes CASTGSRADTQYF.